These 24 T cell receptor beta chains originate from one sample sequenced in a study of OX40 agonist ivuxolimab in advanced cancers. Only in-frame clones appear in the TCRdb table, and some are missing; sequencing was by immunoSEQ multiplex PCR. The profile shows around 25,000 clones, about 80% of them singletons. Sequences were derived from CD4+ or CD8+ T cells sorted from blood, sampled in a trial of the OX40 agonist ivuxolimab. These receptors were taken from an adult with an advanced solid tumor such as melanoma, head and neck, liver or kidney cancer.

This chain links TRBV29-1 with TRBJ2-7; 7 positions agree with TRBD1. In germline, CDR1 is SQVTM, CDR2 ANQGSEA. The ends lost 4 bases at V and 5 bases at J; junction bases unmatched: 2. CDR3 length: 11 residues. DNA of the CDR3: TGCAGCGTTGCCCAGGGGGACGAGCAGTACTTC. Translated, it gives CSVAQGDEQYF.

This clone was recorded once. V is TRBV19 and J is TRBJ1-5, with D possibly matching TRBD1 (6 bases). The germline V gene has CDR1 LNHDA and CDR2 SQIVND (reference sequence). CDR3 length: 17 residues. V was trimmed by 1 base and J by 3 bases, leaving 16 bases between them. The CDR3 loop reads CASSIGFRGGYNQPQHF. Here the CDR3 DNA reads TGTGCCAGTAGTATAGGTTTCAGGGGAGGGTACAATCAGCCCCAGCATTTT.

V gene TRBV19 combines with J gene TRBJ1-4; D is uncertain. Germline V lookup: CDR1 LNHDA, CDR2 SQIVND (reference sequence). The CDR3 length is 15 residues. V gave up 6 bases and J gave up 1 base, with 12 bases separating them. The CDR3 is CASSAGFITNEKLFF. CDR3 sequence (DNA): TGTGCCAGTAGCGCCGGGTTTATAACTAATGAAAAACTGTTTTTT.

This sequence joins TRBV7-2 and TRBJ2-5, with 8 bases fitting TRBD1. The CDR3 has 14 amino acids. V lost 5 bases to trimming and J lost 2 bases; unmatched junction nucleotides: 4. CDR1 is SGHTA, CDR2 FQGNSA, per germline. The CDR3 DNA sequence: TGTGCCAGCAGCGTCAGGACAGGGCAAGAGACCCAGTACTTC. It encodes CASSVRTGQETQYF.

This clone was detected only a few times. The chain carries TRBV28 and TRBJ2-5, with TRBD2 as a possible D gene (6 bases). V lost 4 bases, J lost 2 bases, and 8 bases lay in between. CDR1 and CDR2 from the germline V gene are MDHEN and SYDVKM. This CDR3 region has 13 residues. The CDR3 loop is CASSSGLQETQYF. CDR3 DNA sequence: TGTGCCAGCAGTTCGGGACTTCAAGAGACCCAGTACTTC.

This sequence joins TRBV7-2 and TRBJ1-2; D might be TRBD1 (5 bases). Germline CDR1 SGHTA, CDR2 FQGNSA. The V gene lost 4 bases and the J gene lost 4 bases, with 7 bases spanning the gap. The CDR3 is 12 residues long. CDR3 amino acids: CASSWDSYGYTF. The CDR3 region has the DNA TGTGCCAGCAGCTGGGACTCCTATGGCTACACCTTC.

This clone has just a few counts. The chain employs TRBV5-1 and TRBJ2-7; 9 nucleotides align to TRBD1. CDR1 is SGHRS and CDR2 is YFSETQ in the germline V gene. The CDR3 is 18 residues long. J was trimmed by 4 bases and V by 0 bases; bases with no gene match: 14. CDR3: CASSLEITGTGWVYEQYF. The DNA for the CDR3 is TGCGCCAGCAGCTTGGAGATAACCGGGACAGGGTGGGTTTACGAGCAGTACTTC.

In its sample, this clone was seen once. The chain uses TRBV28 and TRBJ2-1; 7 bases fit TRBD2. Trimming removed 5 bases from V and 0 bases from J; junction bases left unmatched: 4. CDR3 length: 15 residues. Per the germline V gene, CDR1 is MDHEN and CDR2 is SYDVKM. CDR3 sequence: CASSPWGGSYNEQFF. The CDR3 DNA reads TGTGCCAGCAGTCCCTGGGGGGGCTCCTACAATGAGCAGTTCTTC.

The chain recombines TRBV30 with TRBJ2-3; D possibly corresponds to TRBD2 (6 bases). The CDR3 runs 12 residues. The germline V and J ends were trimmed by 2 bases and 6 bases, with 9 bases remaining between them. Germline loops: CDR1 GTSNPN, CDR2 SVGIG (reference sequence). CDR3 protein: CAWSPGGDTQYF. The CDR3 nucleotides read TGTGCCTGGAGTCCCGGGGGTGATACGCAGTATTTT.

This chain links TRBV6-5 with TRBJ1-1, with D unclear. The length of the CDR3 is 13 residues. Germline loops: CDR1 MNHEY, CDR2 SVGAGI. V was clipped by 10 bases and J by 2 bases, with 14 bases between them. The CDR3 DNA is TGTGCCACCCGGGAGGTTTCTAACACTGAAGCTTTCTTT. Translated: CATREVSNTEAFF.

This clone has just a few counts. The chain carries TRBV5-5 and TRBJ1-3; D gene uncertain. CDR3 length equals 14 residues. The V gene lost 0 bases and the J gene lost 4 bases, with 8 bases spanning the gap. Germline CDR1 and CDR2: SGHKS and YYEKEE (reference sequence). CDR3 bases: TGTGCCAGCAGCTTGGGAGGACCCGGAAACACCATATATTTT. It is translated as CASSLGGPGNTIYF.

The chain is built from TRBV14 and TRBJ1-2; 7 bases fit TRBD1. Per the germline V gene, CDR1 is SGHDN and CDR2 is FVKESK. V lost 2 bases, J lost 3 bases, and 3 bases stayed unmatched. The length of the CDR3 is 14 residues. The CDR3 region is CASSQPDRYYGYTF. The CDR3 bases are TGTGCCAGCAGCCAACCGGACAGGTACTATGGCTACACCTTC.

This chain links TRBV11-1 with TRBJ2-7, with 7 bases identical to TRBD1. Trimming removed 5 bases from V and 8 bases from J; junction bases left unmatched: 3. The CDR3 is 11 amino acids. Germline loops: CDR1 SGHAT, CDR2 FQDESV (reference sequence). CDR3 in amino acids: CASSQRGQQYF. The CDR3 coding sequence is TGTGCCAGCAGCCAAAGGGGGCAGCAGTACTTC.

V usage is TRBV18 and J usage is TRBJ1-5; the D is unclear. V was shortened by 4 bases and J by 5 bases, with 15 bases between the two germline ends. The CDR3 extends over 15 amino acids. Per germline, CDR1 KGHSH and CDR2 LQKENI. The CDR3: CASSLLWTGDQPQHF. The DNA for the CDR3 is TGTGCCAGCTCACTTCTATGGACTGGTGATCAGCCCCAGCATTTT.

In this sample, this clone turned up once. The V and J genes are TRBV19 and TRBJ2-3; D ambiguous. The CDR3 covers 11 residues. Germline V gene lookup returns CDR1 LNHDA and CDR2 SQIVND (reference sequence). The V end was cut by 6 bases, the J end by 6 bases, with 7 bases between. Written as DNA, the CDR3 is TGTGCCAGTAGGATCGGGGATACGCAGTATTTT. Residues: CASRIGDTQYF.

The J gene is TRBJ2-1, the V gene TRBV10-2, with TRBD2 identical over 10 bases. V trimming: 6 bases; J trimming: 10 bases; junction bases outside the gene matches: 6. The CDR3 is made up of 13 amino acids. The germline V gene encodes CDR1 WSHSY and CDR2 SAAADI. For the CDR3, the DNA is TGCGCCAGCAGCCAATTGACTAGCGGGGAGCAGTTCTTC. It encodes CASSQLTSGEQFF.

The genes are TRBV4-2 and TRBJ1-4, with TRBD1 matching 7 bases. The CDR3 contains 17 residues. The germline CDR1 and CDR2 sequences are LGHNA and YNFKEQ. V shed 1 base, J shed 7 bases, and the junction held 12 bases outside the gene matches. The DNA for the CDR3 is TGTGCCAGCAGCCAAGCGAAGCAGGGGGTGGCTAGTGAAAAACTGTTTTTT. Translated, it gives CASSQAKQGVASEKLFF.

This rearrangement joins TRBV19 to TRBJ2-3, with D possibly being TRBD2 (5 bases). V lost 2 bases to trimming and J lost 2 bases, with 14 bases between them. The CDR3 length is 16 residues. CDR1 LNHDA and CDR2 SQIVND come from the germline V gene (reference sequence). The CDR3 sequence is CASSINTRKTTDTQYF. For the CDR3, the DNA is TGTGCCAGTAGTATAAACACTAGAAAAACCACAGATACGCAGTATTTT. Drawing the rest from reference TRBV19 and TRBJ2-3, the complete variable domain is DGGITQSPKYLFRKEGQNVTLSCEQNLNHDAMYWYRQDPGQGLRLIYYSQIVNDFQKGDIAEGYSVSREKKESFPLTVTSAQKNPTAFYLCASSINTRKTTDTQYFGPGTRLTVL.

In this sample, this clone turned up once. The V call is TRBV6-5, the J call TRBJ1-4; no reliable D call. Germline V CDR1 and CDR2: MNHEY, SVGAGI. Trimming stripped 0 bases from V and 0 bases from J, with 5 bases between. There are 15 residues in the CDR3. In DNA, the CDR3 is TGTGCCAGCAGTTACTCGACCACAACTAATGAAAAACTGTTTTTT. Residues: CASSYSTTTNEKLFF.

This chain uses TRBV27 with TRBJ2-3; no reliable D call. From germline, CDR1 is MNHEY and CDR2 SMNVEV (reference sequence). V gave up 2 bases and J gave up 1 base, with 4 bases separating them. The CDR3 runs to 13 residues. The CDR3 nucleotides are TGTGCCAGCAGTTTAGAGGGCACAGATACGCAGTATTTT. Translated: CASSLEGTDTQYF.

The chain employs TRBV9 and TRBJ1-1; D ambiguous. The length of the CDR3 is 15 residues. The V and J ends lost 4 bases and 3 bases respectively, with 16 bases between them. The V gene's germline CDR1 is SGDLS and CDR2 YYNGEE. The CDR3 sequence is CASSPLGYPDTEAFF. CDR3 coding DNA: TGTGCCAGCAGCCCATTGGGGTACCCTGACACTGAAGCTTTCTTT.

CDR3 protein: CASRRTGQASEAFF. DNA of the CDR3: TGTGCCAGCAGAAGGACAGGGCAGGCGTCTGAAGCTTTCTTT. The J gene is TRBJ1-1, the V gene TRBV6-1; 8 nucleotides line up with TRBD1. The CDR3 is 14 amino acids. Looked up from germline, CDR1 is MNHNS and CDR2 is SASEGT. V lost 6 bases, J lost 6 bases, and 9 bases stayed unmatched.

The chain is built from TRBV5-1 and TRBJ1-1; 9 nucleotides line up with TRBD1. Unmatched junction bases numbered 7, after V lost 2 bases and J lost 11 bases. The CDR3 has 13 residues. The germline gives CDR1 SGHRS, CDR2 YFSETQ. CDR3 bases: TGCGCCAGCAGCTTTGGGGGACAGGGTTTGGCTTTCTTT. Translated: CASSFGGQGLAFF.

The chain links TRBV7-5 to TRBJ1-1. TRBV7-5 represents a pseudogene. There are 14 residues in the CDR3. The CDR3 here is CARSLAGPGTEAFF. CDR3 nucleotides: TGTGCCAGAAGCTTAGCAGGACCTGGGACTGAAGCTTTCTTT.